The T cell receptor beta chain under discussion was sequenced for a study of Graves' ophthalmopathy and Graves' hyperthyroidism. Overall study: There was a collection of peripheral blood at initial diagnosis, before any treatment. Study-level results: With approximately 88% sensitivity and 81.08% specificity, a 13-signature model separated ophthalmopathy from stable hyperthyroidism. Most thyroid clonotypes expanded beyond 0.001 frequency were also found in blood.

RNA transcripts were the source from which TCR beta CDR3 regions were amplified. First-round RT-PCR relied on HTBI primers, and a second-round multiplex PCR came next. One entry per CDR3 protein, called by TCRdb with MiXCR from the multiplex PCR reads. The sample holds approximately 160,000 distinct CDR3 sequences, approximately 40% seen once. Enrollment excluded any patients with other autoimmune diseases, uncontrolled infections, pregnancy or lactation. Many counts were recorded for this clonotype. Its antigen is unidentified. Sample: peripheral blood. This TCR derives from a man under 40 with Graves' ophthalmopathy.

The DNA for the CDR3 is TGTGCCAACGGACGGGGGGACACCGGGGAGCTGTTTTTT. The encoded protein is CANGRGDTGELFF. The gene calls are TRBV28 and TRBJ2-2; 7 nucleotides agree with TRBD2. CDR1 and CDR2 from the germline V gene are MDHEN and SYDVKM. Trimming removed 10 bases from V and 3 bases from J; junction bases left unmatched: 5. CDR3 length: 13 residues.